The rows below give T cell receptor beta chains drawn from one sample of a study of CD8 T cells in Susac syndrome. TCRdb used MiXCR to reprocess the immunoSEQ multiplex PCR reads, holding one entry per CDR3 protein. The repertoire holds about 210,000 distinct CDR3 sequences, more than 85% seen once, with approximately 0.08% in the top ten. The material sequenced was CD4+ T cells from PBMCs. The receptors were sampled from a human donor with multiple sclerosis. CDR3s leave out the opening cysteine and the closing phenylalanine or tryptophan. Fields, in order: V gene, clone size, J gene, CDR3 protein. Clone size, where shown, is once, few, many, or a class for clones that have expanded.

v_call: TRBV3-1
clone_size: NA
j_call: TRBJ1-4
cdr3_aa: ASSQGLGRGNEKLF

v_call: TRBV3-1
clone_size: NA
j_call: TRBJ2-1
cdr3_aa: ASRLTGEYNEQF

v_call: TRBV3-1
clone_size: NA
j_call: TRBJ1-1
cdr3_aa: ASRQAGLVNTEAF

v_call: TRBV25-1
clone_size: NA
j_call: TRBJ2-1
cdr3_aa: ASSEFLENNEQF

v_call: TRBV3-1
clone_size: NA
j_call: TRBJ2-5
cdr3_aa: ASSLRDRGETQY

v_call: TRBV7-2
clone_size: few
j_call: TRBJ2-5
cdr3_aa: ASSSGTDGETQY

v_call: TRBV7-9
clone_size: NA
j_call: TRBJ2-1
cdr3_aa: ASSPNREGASYEQF

v_call: TRBV7-8
clone_size: NA
j_call: TRBJ2-7
cdr3_aa: ASSLTQGPRAYEQY

v_call: TRBV20-1
clone_size: once
j_call: TRBJ1-2
cdr3_aa: SASERRDGYT

v_call: TRBV20-1
clone_size: NA
j_call: TRBJ2-1
cdr3_aa: SARDKTGDNEQF

v_call: TRBV15
clone_size: NA
j_call: TRBJ2-6
cdr3_aa: ATSRAGFSGANVLT

v_call: TRBV9
clone_size: NA
j_call: TRBJ1-4
cdr3_aa: ASSVGGPNEKLF

v_call: TRBV28
clone_size: NA
j_call: TRBJ1-3
cdr3_aa: ASTSGFSGNTIY

v_call: TRBV30
clone_size: NA
j_call: TRBJ2-5
cdr3_aa: AWSVHSIQETQY

v_call: TRBV20-1
clone_size: NA
j_call: TRBJ2-7
cdr3_aa: SAPDRKSYEQY

v_call: TRBV3-1
clone_size: NA
j_call: TRBJ1-6
cdr3_aa: ASRVGQENSPLH

v_call: TRBV7-2
clone_size: once
j_call: TRBJ2-1
cdr3_aa: ASSLMWGGDSQNEQF

v_call: TRBV20-1
clone_size: NA
j_call: TRBJ2-5
cdr3_aa: SARPSGGSGSRETQY

v_call: TRBV27
clone_size: NA
j_call: TRBJ2-6
cdr3_aa: ASSPWTGGLSGANVLT

v_call: TRBV15
clone_size: NA
j_call: TRBJ2-5
cdr3_aa: ATSRTSGSTQY

v_call: TRBV6-5
clone_size: NA
j_call: TRBJ1-2
cdr3_aa: ASNRGRDYGYT

v_call: TRBV25-1
clone_size: NA
j_call: TRBJ2-1
cdr3_aa: ASTLARSEQF

v_call: TRBV29-1
clone_size: once
j_call: TRBJ2-1
cdr3_aa: SLDRGREQF

v_call: TRBV6-5
clone_size: NA
j_call: TRBJ2-5
cdr3_aa: ASSPDRGDRETQY

v_call: TRBV12-3/TRBV12-4
clone_size: NA
j_call: TRBJ2-1
cdr3_aa: ASSLRAGGHRSYNEQF

v_call: TRBV29-1
clone_size: NA
j_call: TRBJ2-7
cdr3_aa: SVEWGPLGEQY

v_call: TRBV30
clone_size: NA
j_call: TRBJ1-2
cdr3_aa: AYTDYGRPGYGYT

v_call: TRBV7-8
clone_size: once
j_call: TRBJ1-4
cdr3_aa: ASSLASGQGNEKLF

v_call: TRBV2
clone_size: NA
j_call: TRBJ1-2
cdr3_aa: ASRSGADYGYT

v_call: TRBV9
clone_size: NA
j_call: TRBJ2-1
cdr3_aa: ASSVDVEQF

v_call: TRBV11-1
clone_size: NA
j_call: TRBJ2-1
cdr3_aa: ASSLAPNNEQF